This T cell receptor (beta chain) was captured in a study of blood T cell repertoires in COVID-19. The CDR3 runs 15 residues. Germline CDR1 and CDR2: LGHNA and YNFKEQ. The V gene lost 1 base and the J gene lost 4 bases, with 14 bases spanning the gap. Some clones are missing from TCRdb's copy, which holds only in-frame ones; the method was immunoSEQ multiplex PCR. The sample holds 200,000 to 250,000 clones, about four fifths seen once. This chain connects TRBV4-2 to TRBJ2-7, with D perhaps matching TRBD1 (5 bases). The sample consisted of PBMCs or T cells enriched from blood (not recorded which). The receptor's source is a woman aged 55 to 70 who had recovered from COVID-19. DNA of the CDR3: TGTGCCAGCAGCCAAGTAGACGGCAGGGATTACGAGCAGTACTTC. Translation gives CASSQVDGRDYEQYF.